A selection of T cell receptor beta chains follows, all from one sample in a study of cytomegalovirus exposure and HLA in healthy donors. The repertoire was sequenced with immunoSEQ multiplex PCR; TCRdb's copy has only in-frame clones and lacks some. Here the sample spans about 220,000 clones, 75% to 80% being singletons. Source material: PBMCs. These receptor sequences come from a male donor in good health and CMV-seronegative. CDR3s include the opening cysteine and the closing phenylalanine or tryptophan. The D gene is left open where the match is weak. For some rows the clone size is stated as once, few or many, or as a class when expanded; others skip it.

15	TRBV6-5	TRBJ2-3	once	TRBD1	CASRFTGGQTDTQYF	TGTGCCAGCAGATTCACAGGGGGCCAAACAGATACGCAGTATTTT
10	TRBV27	TRBJ2-7	.	.	CASSLRSQYF	TGTGCCAGCAGTCTGAGGAGTCAGTACTTC
14	TRBV7-9	TRBJ2-1	.	.	CASSSPGAGGEQFF	TGTGCCAGCAGCTCACCCGGGGCTGGGGGGGAGCAGTTCTTC
14	TRBV9	TRBJ1-6	once	.	CASSVVEESSPLHF	TGTGCCAGCAGCGTAGTAGAAGAAAGTTCACCCCTCCACTTT
15	TRBV12-2	TRBJ1-3	.	.	CASRLAPGFGNTIYF	TGTGCAAGTCGCTTAGCACCAGGGTTCGGAAACACCATATATTTT
12	TRBV19	TRBJ2-1	.	TRBD1	CAREQGYNEQFF	TGTGCCAGGGAACAGGGGTACAATGAGCAGTTCTTC
16	TRBV7-2	TRBJ1-3	.	.	CASKLTPSSSGNTIYF	TGTGCCAGCAAACTGACCCCTTCTAGCTCTGGAAACACCATATATTTT
18	TRBV11-2	TRBJ2-7	.	.	CASSPPNGRGDSTYEQYF	TGTGCCAGCAGCCCACCCAATGGGCGGGGCGACTCAACCTACGAGCAGTACTTC
16	TRBV7-3	TRBJ1-1	.	.	CASSLIPQAANTEAFF	TGTGCCAGCAGCTTAATCCCCCAGGCTGCGAACACTGAAGCTTTCTTT
16	TRBV27	TRBJ1-2	.	.	CASSFTGVVDGHGYTF	TGTGCCAGCAGTTTTACCGGTGTGGTGGATGGACACGGCTACACCTTC
15	TRBV18	TRBJ2-7	.	.	CASSPLRASLYEQYF	TGTGCCAGCTCACCACTCCGGGCTAGCCTATACGAGCAGTACTTC
13	TRBV5-1	TRBJ2-7	.	.	CASSSGTPYEQYF	TGCGCCAGCAGCTCCGGGACTCCCTACGAGCAGTACTTC
14	TRBV19	TRBJ2-2	.	.	CASSGRSNTGELFF	TGTGCCAGTAGTGGGAGGTCGAACACCGGGGAGCTGTTTTTT
17	TRBV7-9	TRBJ2-1	.	.	CASSFALLAAKYNEQFF	TGTGCCAGCAGCTTTGCCCTTTTGGCGGCCAAATACAATGAGCAGTTCTTC
14	TRBV4-3	TRBJ2-3	few	TRBD2	CASSRGLGGDTQYF	TGCGCCAGCAGCCGAGGACTAGGAGGAGATACGCAGTATTTT
14	TRBV11-2	TRBJ1-2	.	.	CASRQTGIGYGYTF	TGTGCCAGCAGACAGACCGGGATAGGCTATGGCTACACCTTC
15	TRBV5-3	TRBJ2-7	few	.	CARRLATWGLWEQYF	TGTGCCAGAAGATTGGCGACATGGGGGCTGTGGGAGCAGTACTTC
13	TRBV27	TRBJ2-7	.	TRBD1	CASSLTGDYEQYF	TGTGCCAGCAGTTTAACAGGGGACTACGAGCAGTACTTC